Following are 16 T cell receptor beta chains from one sample sequenced in a study of regulatory T cells in long-lasting Graves disease. Both iRepertoire HTBI primers and Arm-PCR of CDR3 regions were used to build the TCR beta libraries. TCRdb processed the multiplex PCR reads anew with MiXCR; each CDR3 protein has one entry. The sample contains a few hundred thousand distinct CDR3 sequences, roughly a fifth of which appear only once. The time point: persistent/refractory GD, antithyroid drugs over 5 years with positive TRAb. With RNA extracted from PBMCs as input, the TCR library was made. The sequences come from peripheral blood mononuclear cells (PBMCs), collected when the disease was refractory, from a patient treated with antithyroid drugs. The receptor source for this set is a female donor with Graves disease.

This clonotype has ten or more counts. This chain connects TRBV28 to TRBJ2-4, with D possibly matching TRBD2 (5 bases). The V and J ends lost 5 bases and 0 bases respectively, with 14 bases between them. The CDR3 consists of 16 residues. From germline, CDR1 is MDHEN and CDR2 SYDVKM. The CDR3 loop is CASSVGDTLAKNIQYF. The CDR3 bases are TGTGCCAGCAGTGTGGGAGATACCCTAGCCAAAAACATTCAGTACTTC.

This clonotype was seen only a few times. This chain joins TRBV5-4 and TRBJ1-1; D possibly corresponds to TRBD1 (5 bases). This CDR3 is 14 amino acids long. The germline V and J ends were trimmed by 7 bases and 1 base, with 14 bases remaining between them. Per the germline V gene, CDR1 is SGHNT and CDR2 is YYREEE (reference sequence). The CDR3 nucleotides read TGTGCCAGCGGTCTCCAAGACAGGAACACTGAAGCTTTCTTT. Residues: CASGLQDRNTEAFF.

This clonotype was recorded many times. The rearrangement joins TRBV2 to TRBJ2-5; 7 nucleotides line up with TRBD2. With 5 bases clipped from V and 5 bases from J, the junction kept 5 bases outside the gene matches. The CDR3 covers 13 residues. Germline V gene sequence: CDR1 SNHLY, CDR2 FYNNEI. CDR3 amino acids: CASSFAGDETQYF. The CDR3 bases are TGTGCCAGCAGTTTTGCGGGAGATGAGACCCAGTACTTC.

This sequence joins TRBV10-1 and TRBJ2-1; D perhaps matches TRBD2 (6 bases). Between the trimmed V and J ends, which lost 5 bases and 7 bases, there was a span of 18 bases. The germline CDR1 and CDR2 sequences are WNHNN and SYGVQD (reference sequence). The CDR3 has 15 residues. This chain's CDR3 is CASSLSRPAGNEQFF. The CDR3 coding sequence is TGCGCCAGCAGTCTCAGCCGCCCGGCGGGGAATGAGCAGTTCTTC.

This chain links TRBV15 with TRBJ1-4, with 10 bases lining up with TRBD1. J gave up 2 bases and V 1 base, and 1 base lay outside the gene matches. There are 16 residues in the CDR3. Germline values: CDR1 LNHNV, CDR2 YYDKDF (reference sequence). CDR3 DNA: TGTGCCACCAGCAGAGGGGACAGGGGCACTAATGAAAAACTGTTTTTT. Its protein product is CATSRGDRGTNEKLFF.

This clonotype was seen many times. The rearrangement joins TRBV28 to TRBJ2-7; 7 nucleotides line up with TRBD1. The CDR3 spans 15 residues. V lost 4 bases, J lost 1 base, and 7 bases stayed unmatched. Germline CDR1 reads MDHEN; CDR2 reads SYDVKM. The CDR3 bases are TGTGCCAGCAGTTCTCCGGGACAGAGTTCCTACGAGCAGTACTTC. Amino acids: CASSSPGQSSYEQYF.

V and J are TRBV5-5 and TRBJ2-7; no clear D. This CDR3 has 13 residues. V was trimmed by 4 bases and J by 7 bases, leaving 15 bases between them. Per the germline V gene, CDR1 is SGHKS and CDR2 is YYEKEE (reference sequence). CDR3 in DNA: TGTGCCAGCAGCAAGCCTGGGCACGATGAGCAGTACTTC. Protein sequence: CASSKPGHDEQYF. Combining the CDR3 with reference TRBV5-5 and TRBJ2-7 gives the whole variable domain DAGVTQSPTHLIKTRGQQVTLRCSPISGHKSVSWYQQVLGQGPQFIFQYYEKEERGRGNFPDRFSARQFPNYSSELNVNALLLGDSALYLCASSKPGHDEQYFGPGTRLTVT.

Note on this clonotype: A much larger clonotype is one base distant, so this may be a read error. The chain joins TRBV20-1 to TRBJ2-5; possible D gene TRBD2, 5 bases. The CDR3 extends over 13 amino acids. Germline V gene lookup returns CDR1 DFQATT and CDR2 SNEGSKA (reference sequence). The CDR3 DNA is TGCAGTGCTAGAGAGGAGGTCCAAGAGGCCCAGTACTTC. It is translated as CSAREEVQEAQYF.

This clonotype was seen at least ten times. V is TRBV28 and J is TRBJ1-2; the D is unclear. V lost 5 bases and J lost 6, with 19 bases in between. Per germline, CDR1 MDHEN and CDR2 SYDVKM. The CDR3 sequence is 15 residues long. The CDR3 sequence is CASSPAGSMGDGYTF. The CDR3 DNA follows: TGTGCCAGCAGTCCAGCCGGGTCTATGGGAGATGGCTACACCTTC.

J is TRBJ2-7 and V is TRBV20-1; TRBD1 matches 9 bases. With V trimmed by 6 bases and J by 2 bases, 11 bases remained unmatched. This CDR3 spans 15 amino acids. Germline CDR1 and CDR2: DFQATT and SNEGSKA (reference sequence). CDR3 protein: CSAFSRDREPYEQYF. The DNA of the CDR3 is TGCAGTGCCTTTAGCCGGGACAGGGAGCCCTACGAGCAGTACTTC.

The chain joins TRBV19 to TRBJ1-5; TRBD1 agrees at 7 bases. The CDR3 covers 16 residues. Germline V gene lookup returns CDR1 LNHDA and CDR2 SQIVND (reference sequence). V dropped 10 bases and J dropped 1; count of bases not matched to a gene: 13. The CDR3 sequence: CATQLTMDRSNQPQHF. The CDR3 DNA reads as TGTGCCACTCAATTAACCATGGACAGGAGCAATCAGCCCCAGCATTTT.

This clonotype was recorded many times. The chain joins TRBV12-3 or TRBV12-4 to TRBJ1-1; no firm D call. Deletions cut 2 bases from V and 1 base from J, with 8 bases between. This CDR3 has 14 amino acids. The CDR3, as DNA: TGTGCCAGCAGTTTAAAAGCAGGGAACACTGAAGCTTTCTTT. Translating gives CASSLKAGNTEAFF.

This clonotype was counted many times. The genes are TRBV7-8 and TRBJ2-5; no clear D. Trimming pared 5 bases from V and 2 bases from J, leaving 15 bases between. CDR3 length: 15 residues. Germline V gene lookup returns CDR1 SGHVS and CDR2 FQNEAQ. The CDR3 nucleotides are TGTGCCAGCAGCCCCAGGCCGGTGGCTCAAGAGACCCAGTACTTC. Its translation: CASSPRPVAQETQYF.

The CDR3 protein is CASSLWLAGSSAVDEQYF. The CDR3 DNA sequence: TGCGCCAGCAGCTTGTGGCTAGCGGGTTCTTCGGCTGTAGACGAGCAGTACTTC. V and J are TRBV5-1 and TRBJ2-7; 8 positions match TRBD2. CDR3 length: 18 residues. CDR1 SGHRS and CDR2 YFSETQ come from the germline V gene. V shed 1 base and J 5 bases; nucleotides not matched to a gene: 17.

Many counts were recorded for this clonotype. V is TRBV5-1 and J is TRBJ2-7; 7 bases line up with TRBD1. The CDR3 totals 14 residues. Trimming removed 0 bases from V and 3 bases from J; junction bases left unmatched: 3. The germline V gene encodes CDR1 SGHRS and CDR2 YFSETQ. The CDR3 nucleotides are TGCGCCAGCAGCTTGGGGGACAGTCTCTACGAGCAGTACTTC. This codes for CASSLGDSLYEQYF.

The chain carries TRBV3-1 and TRBJ2-2, with 8 bases identical to TRBD1. The CDR3 consists of 14 residues. The ends lost 6 bases at V and 6 bases at J; junction bases unmatched: 6. Per the germline V gene, CDR1 is LGHDT and CDR2 is YNNKEL (reference sequence). CDR3 residues: CASSMQGAAGELFF. The CDR3 DNA follows: TGTGCCAGCAGTATGCAGGGGGCCGCCGGGGAGCTGTTTTTT. Combining the CDR3 with reference TRBV3-1 and TRBJ2-2 gives the whole variable domain DTAVSQTPKYLVTQMGNDKSIKCEQNLGHDTMYWYKQDSKKFLKIMFSYNNKELIINETVPNRFSPKSPDKAHLNLHINSLELGDSAVYFCASSMQGAAGELFFGEGSRLTVL.